This T cell receptor (beta chain) was documented in a study of blood T cell repertoires in COVID-19. Overall study context: COVID-19 samples from acute and convalescent phases originated in the United States, Italy and Spain.

Germline lookup yields CDR1 SGHTS and CDR2 YDEGEE. The CDR3 sequence is 14 residues long. V was shortened by 4 bases and J by 2 bases, with 13 bases between the two germline ends. Profiled with immunoSEQ multiplex PCR; TCRdb holds only in-frame clones, not every one. This table has 80,000 to 95,000 clones, more than 70% appearing once. The clonotype comes from a human donor in a cohort sampled during active COVID-19. The genes are TRBV5-8 and TRBJ2-7; tentatively, D is TRBD2 (5 bases). Sequenced: peripheral blood. CDR3 DNA: TGTGCCAGCAGCCAAGCGAGGGTCCCCTACGAGCAGTACTTC. It yields the protein CASSQARVPYEQYF.